This TCR beta chain was captured by sequencing in a study of cytomegalovirus exposure and HLA in healthy donors. While unrecorded immune exposures were likely, the donors were nominally healthy when sampled. The CDR3 totals 15 residues. Germline assignment: CDR1 SGHVS and CDR2 FQNEAQ. Trimming left V 1 base short and J 4 bases short, with 11 bases between. A note on this clone: Its antigen is currently unknown.

Study-level results: Confirmation was obtained in vitro that a few CMV-associated chains are specific for CMV antigens. Cytomegalovirus-associated TCR beta chains were listed, numbering more than 150.

The PCR employed 60 Vbeta primers together with 13 Jbeta primers. Only in-frame clones appear in the TCRdb table, and some are missing; sequencing was by immunoSEQ multiplex PCR. Of 90,000 to 120,000 clones listed, 75% are singletons. This chain links TRBV7-8 with TRBJ1-5; D is perhaps TRBD1 (5 bases). This TCR derives from a male donor in good health and CMV-seropositive. The sample comprised PBMCs. Here the CDR3 DNA reads TGTGCCAGCAGCTTAGTTAGACAGCAAAATCAGCCCCAGCATTTT. This gives the protein CASSLVRQQNQPQHF. Combining the CDR3 with reference TRBV7-8 and TRBJ1-5 gives the whole variable domain GAGVSQSPRYKVAKRGQDVALRCDPISGHVSLFWYQQALGQGPEFLTYFQNEAQLDKSGLPSDRFFAERPEGSVSTLKIQRTQQEDSAVYLCASSLVRQQNQPQHFGDGTRLSIL.